Listed below are T cell receptor beta chains from one sample, sequenced in a study of T cell clusters in autoimmune cytopenias. With the multiplex PCR reads reprocessed, TCRdb shows one record per CDR3 protein and no DNA. This specimen shows about 9,500 distinct CDR3 sequences; the ten leading clones hold around 8.7%. Sequenced sample: peripheral blood. These receptor sequences come from a human donor with an autoimmune cytopenia or autoimmune hepatitis (not recorded which). CDR3s include the opening cysteine and the closing phenylalanine or tryptophan. Rows give clone size only sometimes, using once, few, many, or a class for an expanded clone.

TRBV28	TRBJ1-2	NA	CASSPPGDTLLAYGYTF
TRBV12-3/TRBV12-4	TRBJ2-3	NA	CASSMTGRPDTQYF
TRBV5-4	TRBJ1-2	NA	CASSLGGGSYGYTF
TRBV29-1	TRBJ2-5	medium-sized	CSVKRGQETQYF
TRBV19	TRBJ2-1	medium-sized	CASSIGGRGWFF
TRBV6-2/TRBV6-3	TRBJ1-2	NA	CASSYSRERVYGYTF
TRBV9	TRBJ1-4	NA	CASSVGLQGVEKLFF
TRBV7-9	TRBJ2-5	NA	CASSLGGGWETQYF
TRBV6-2/TRBV6-3	TRBJ2-7	NA	CASSSYRTGYYEQYF
TRBV6-2/TRBV6-3	TRBJ2-3	NA	CASPQASGGQYF
TRBV10-3	TRBJ1-6	NA	CAISEDRGGSPLHF
TRBV7-2	TRBJ2-5	NA	CASSRLAGGQETQYF
TRBV6-1	TRBJ2-7	NA	CASRRTGVVHEQYF
TRBV11-2	TRBJ1-3	NA	CASSLEPSSGNTIYF
TRBV6-6	TRBJ1-5	NA	CASSRDGLNQPQHF
TRBV5-6	TRBJ2-3	medium-sized	CASSFGTGDTDTQYF